What follows is one T cell receptor (beta chain) and its context. Germline-derived CDR1 and CDR2 are WSHSY and SAAADI. The CDR3 is 19 amino acids. The V gene end was trimmed by 9 bases and the J gene end by 1 base; junction bases not matched to a gene: 21. The sample is drawn from a study of blood T cell repertoires in COVID-19. Clones were read by immunoSEQ multiplex PCR, and TCRdb kept only the in-frame ones, dropping some. The sample lists 120,000 to 150,000 clones, approximately 83% occurring once. This receptor was obtained from a human donor in a cohort sampled during active COVID-19. This chain connects TRBV10-2 to TRBJ2-1; TRBD2 agrees at 7 bases. The source material was peripheral blood. The CDR3 DNA sequence: TGCGCCAGTCGGCGACTAGCCAGCGGTCGGGATTTTTCCTACAATGAGCAGTTCTTC. Protein product: CASRRLASGRDFSYNEQFF.